A single sample is the source of the 3 T cell receptor beta chains below, sequenced in a study of T cell clones after liver transplantation. Measured with immunoSEQ multiplex PCR; TCRdb has only the in-frame clones, and not every one. The data hold more than 65,000 clones, with over 70% observed a single time. Sequenced material: CD4+ T cells from blood, taken 12 months after liver transplant. The receptors were sampled from a human patient who received a liver transplant. Some of these T cells may belong to the graft donor.

The chain is built from TRBV5-1 and TRBJ1-3; 7 bases are a match to TRBD1. V was clipped by 3 bases and J by 0 bases; unmatched bases: 3. The germline gives CDR1 SGHRS, CDR2 YFSETQ. The CDR3 totals 15 residues. The CDR3 DNA is TGCGCCAGCAGCTGGGACAGCACCTCTGGAAACACCATATATTTT. As protein: CASSWDSTSGNTIYF.

This clone was seen more than once but under ten times. The gene calls are TRBV28 and TRBJ1-2; D gene unclear. CDR3 length: 12 residues. Germline V gene lookup returns CDR1 MDHEN and CDR2 SYDVKM. Between the trimmed V and J ends, which lost 5 bases and 1 base, there was a span of 5 bases. This CDR3 is CASSRLNYGYTF. The CDR3 DNA reads TGTGCCAGCAGTAGACTTAACTATGGCTACACCTTC.

This clone was observed once. The rearrangement uses TRBV27 and TRBJ2-7; TRBD1 is a possible D gene (6 bases). CDR1 MNHEY and CDR2 SMNVEV come from the germline V gene (reference sequence). V was cut by 6 bases and J by 2 bases, with 11 bases left in between. This CDR3 has 13 amino acids. The CDR3 loop is CASSFDRTYEQYF. For the CDR3, the DNA is TGTGCCAGCAGCTTCGACAGGACCTACGAGCAGTACTTC.